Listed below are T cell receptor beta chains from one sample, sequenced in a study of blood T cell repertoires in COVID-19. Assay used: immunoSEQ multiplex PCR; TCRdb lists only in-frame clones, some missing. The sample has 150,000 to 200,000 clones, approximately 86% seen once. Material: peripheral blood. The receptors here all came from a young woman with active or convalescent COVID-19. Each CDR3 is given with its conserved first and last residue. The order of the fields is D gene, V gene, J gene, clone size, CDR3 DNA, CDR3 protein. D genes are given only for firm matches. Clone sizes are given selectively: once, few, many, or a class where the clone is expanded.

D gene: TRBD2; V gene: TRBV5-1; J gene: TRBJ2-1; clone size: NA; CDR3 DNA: TGCGCCAGCAGCTCCGGGACTAGCCTAAGTGAGCAGTTCTTC; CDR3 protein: CASSSGTSLSEQFF
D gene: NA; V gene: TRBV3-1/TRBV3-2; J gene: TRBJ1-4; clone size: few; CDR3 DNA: TGTGCCAGCAGCCAGGCACAGGGTCCAAAACTGTTTTTT; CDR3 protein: CASSQAQGPKLFF
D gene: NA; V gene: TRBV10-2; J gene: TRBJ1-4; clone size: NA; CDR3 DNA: TGCGCCAGCAGCCCGACCAGGGGAGCTAATGAAAAACTGTTTTTT; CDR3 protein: CASSPTRGANEKLFF
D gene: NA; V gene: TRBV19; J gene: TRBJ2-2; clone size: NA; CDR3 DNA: TGTGCCAGTAATGGGCCCAGGCCCTACACCGGGGAGCTGTTTTTT; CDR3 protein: CASNGPRPYTGELFF
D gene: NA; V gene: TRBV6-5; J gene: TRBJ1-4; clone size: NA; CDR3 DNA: TGTGCCAGCACTCGGGCCTCGGGGGGTGAAAAACTGTTTTTT; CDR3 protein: CASTRASGGEKLFF
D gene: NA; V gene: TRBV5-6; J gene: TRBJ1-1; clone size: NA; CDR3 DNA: TGTGCCAGCAGCTTGGACAGGAGTGTTCTGTCCGAAGCTTTCTTT; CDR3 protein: CASSLDRSVLSEAFF
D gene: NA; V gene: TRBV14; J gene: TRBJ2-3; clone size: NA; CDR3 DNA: TGTGCCAGCAGCCAAGGATCGGACAACCGAGGCACAGATACGCAGTATTTT; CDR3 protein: CASSQGSDNRGTDTQYF
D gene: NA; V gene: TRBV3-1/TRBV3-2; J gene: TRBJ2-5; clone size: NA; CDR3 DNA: TGTGCCAGCAGCCAGGGCAGGCTAGGAGGGGAGACCCAGTACTTC; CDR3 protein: CASSQGRLGGETQYF
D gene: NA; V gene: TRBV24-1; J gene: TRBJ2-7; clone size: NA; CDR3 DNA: TGTGCCACCGCCCGTGCAGGGCCAATTGGGGAGCAGTACTTC; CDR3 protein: CATARAGPIGEQYF
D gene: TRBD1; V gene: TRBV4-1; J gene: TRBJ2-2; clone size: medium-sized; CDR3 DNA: TGCGCCACCAAACCGGGACAGGGAGGTGGCACCGGGGAGCTGTTTTTT; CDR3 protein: CATKPGQGGGTGELFF
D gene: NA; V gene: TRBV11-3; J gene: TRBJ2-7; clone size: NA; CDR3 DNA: TGTGCCAGCAGCTTTGGCGGTTTCTACGAGCAGTACTTC; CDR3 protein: CASSFGGFYEQYF
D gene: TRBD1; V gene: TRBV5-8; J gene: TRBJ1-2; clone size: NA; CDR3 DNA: TGTGCCAGCAGCTTGGTTGGAGGACAGGGGGTTAGTGGCTACACCTTC; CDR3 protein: CASSLVGGQGVSGYTF
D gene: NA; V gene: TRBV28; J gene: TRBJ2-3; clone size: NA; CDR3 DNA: TGTGCCAGCAGTTTCGAGACGGGAGCCACAGATACGCAGTATTTT; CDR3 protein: CASSFETGATDTQYF
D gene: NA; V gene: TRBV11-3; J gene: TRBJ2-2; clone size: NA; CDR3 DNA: TGTGCCAGCAGCTTAAGTGGGGCAGACACCGGGGAGCTGTTTTTT; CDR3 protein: CASSLSGADTGELFF
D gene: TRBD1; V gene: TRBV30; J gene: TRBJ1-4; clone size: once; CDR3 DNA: TGTGCCTGGACGGGACAGGGAGGTGAAAAACTGTTTTTT; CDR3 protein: CAWTGQGGEKLFF
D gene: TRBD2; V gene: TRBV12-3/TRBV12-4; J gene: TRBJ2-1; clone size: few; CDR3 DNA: TGTGCCAGCAGGGGACTAGCGGGGGGGCAGTTCTTC; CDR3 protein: CASRGLAGGQFF
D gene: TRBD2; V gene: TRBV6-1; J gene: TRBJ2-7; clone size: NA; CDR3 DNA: TGTGCCAGCAGTGACCCCGGGAGGGAGGGCGTAAACCGGCAGTACTTC; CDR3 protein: CASSDPGREGVNRQYF
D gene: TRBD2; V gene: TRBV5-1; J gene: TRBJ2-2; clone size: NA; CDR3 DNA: TGCGCCAGCAGCTTTAGCGGGACCGGGGAGCTGTTTTTT; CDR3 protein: CASSFSGTGELFF
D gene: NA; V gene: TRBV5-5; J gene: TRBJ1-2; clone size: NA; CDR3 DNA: TGTGCCAGCAGCCCTGGGAGTCAGGCTAACTATGGCTACACCTTC; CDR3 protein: CASSPGSQANYGYTF
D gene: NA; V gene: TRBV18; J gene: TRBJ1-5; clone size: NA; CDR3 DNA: TGTGCCAGCTCACCAACGAGAGATTATCAGCCCCAGCATTTT; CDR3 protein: CASSPTRDYQPQHF
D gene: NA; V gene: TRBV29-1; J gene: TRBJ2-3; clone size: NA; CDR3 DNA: TGCAGCGTTGAACAGGGAGGGGGTTTGGATACGCAGTATTTT; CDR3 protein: CSVEQGGGLDTQYF
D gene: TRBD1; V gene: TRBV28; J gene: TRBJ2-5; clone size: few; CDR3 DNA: TGTGCCAGCAGTCGACAGGGGGGGGGAGAGACCCAGTACTTC; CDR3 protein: CASSRQGGGETQYF
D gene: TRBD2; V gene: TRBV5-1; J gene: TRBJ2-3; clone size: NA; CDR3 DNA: TGCGCCAGCAGCTTGGTCGCTGGACTAGGTACAGATACGCAGTATTTT; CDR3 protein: CASSLVAGLGTDTQYF
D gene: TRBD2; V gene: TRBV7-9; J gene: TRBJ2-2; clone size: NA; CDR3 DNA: TGTGCCAGCAGGGCGGGAGCGGACACCGGGGAGCTGTTTTTT; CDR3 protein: CASRAGADTGELFF
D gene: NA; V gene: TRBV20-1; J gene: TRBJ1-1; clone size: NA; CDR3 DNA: TGCAGTGCTAGTCACCCAGGGGTGTACACTGAAGCTTTCTTT; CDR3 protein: CSASHPGVYTEAFF
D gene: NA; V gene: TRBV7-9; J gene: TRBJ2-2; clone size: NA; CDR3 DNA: TGTGCCAGCAGCACCCGGGAGCCCGCCGCCGGGGAGCTGTTTTTT; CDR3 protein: CASSTREPAAGELFF
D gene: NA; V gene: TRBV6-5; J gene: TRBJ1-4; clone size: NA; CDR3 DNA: TGTGCCAGCACCCTATCATCAGGGTACGAAAAACTGTTTTTT; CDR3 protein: CASTLSSGYEKLFF
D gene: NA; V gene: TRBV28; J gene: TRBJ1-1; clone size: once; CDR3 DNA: TGTGCCAGCAAGGGGGGGGCCCACACTGAAGCTTTCTTT; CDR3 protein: CASKGGAHTEAFF
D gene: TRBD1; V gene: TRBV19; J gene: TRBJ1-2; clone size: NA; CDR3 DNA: TGTGCCAGTAGTATAATCCGGACAGGGGCCGGCGTAAACTATGGCTACACCTTC; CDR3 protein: CASSIIRTGAGVNYGYTF
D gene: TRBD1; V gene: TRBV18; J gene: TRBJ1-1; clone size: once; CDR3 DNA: TGTGCCAGCTCACCCCTAGTCCCGGGACAGGGTCCCACTGAAGCTTTCTTT; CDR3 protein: CASSPLVPGQGPTEAFF
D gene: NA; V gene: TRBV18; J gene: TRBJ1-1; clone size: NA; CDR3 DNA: TGTGCCAGCTCACAAGGACTCGACAGGAATGAAGCTTTCTTT; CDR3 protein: CASSQGLDRNEAFF
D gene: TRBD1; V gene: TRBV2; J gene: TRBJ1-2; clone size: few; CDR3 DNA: TGTGCCAGCAGTCCACAGGGGGCCGGCGGCTACACCTTC; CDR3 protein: CASSPQGAGGYTF